Below, 17 T cell receptor beta chains from the same sample are listed, as sequenced in a study of CD8 T cells in ankylosing spondylitis. MiXCR, run by TCRdb on the 5' RACE reads, gives a single entry per CDR3 protein. The sample lists just under 350,000 distinct CDR3 sequences; under 15% were seen once. Source material: blood, either unsorted or a sorted T cell fraction (not recorded which). The receptor set was obtained from a male donor with ankylosing spondylitis or in good health (not recorded which).

At least ten counts were recorded for this clonotype. The chain employs TRBV7-9 and TRBJ1-5, with 7 positions matching TRBD1. V gave up 7 bases and J gave up 5 bases; unmatched junction bases: 5. Germline V lookup: CDR1 SEHNR, CDR2 FQNEAQ (reference sequence). CDR3 length equals 13 residues. The CDR3 is CASNDRDDQPQHF. The CDR3 bases are TGTGCCAGCAACGACAGGGATGATCAGCCCCAGCATTTT.

The chain uses TRBV27 and TRBJ1-2, with 8 bases that match TRBD1. Germline V gene data show CDR1 as MNHEY and CDR2 as SMNVEV (reference sequence). V lost 5 bases, J lost 8 bases, and 16 bases stayed unmatched. CDR3 length: 16 amino acids. The CDR3, as DNA: TGTGCCAGCAGTGGCCTATTAGGACAGGGTAATTACGGCTACACCTTC. Protein: CASSGLLGQGNYGYTF.

The rearrangement links TRBV7-8 to TRBJ2-1, with D tentatively TRBD1 (5 bases). Trimming removed 0 bases at V and 13 bases at J, with 10 bases between. This CDR3 has 12 amino acids. Germline V gives CDR1 SGHVS, CDR2 FQNEAQ. This CDR3 is CASSLADNLQFF. CDR3 in DNA: TGTGCCAGCAGCTTAGCGGACAACCTCCAGTTCTTC.

There are a few counts of this clonotype. J is TRBJ1-1 and V is TRBV20-1, with no clear D. Germline V gene lookup returns CDR1 DFQATT and CDR2 SNEGSKA (reference sequence). The CDR3 spans 14 residues. V lost 2 bases to trimming and J lost 2 bases, with 12 bases between them. CDR3 sequence (DNA): TGCAGTGCTAGATTCCGGGCTCCCAACACTGAAGCTTTCTTT. Its protein is CSARFRAPNTEAFF.

The CDR3 region is CSASLRLAASTDTQYF. In nucleotides, the CDR3 is TGCAGTGCTAGTCTTCGACTAGCGGCTAGCACAGATACGCAGTATTTT. This rearrangement joins TRBV20-1 to TRBJ2-3; 9 nucleotides match TRBD2. Trimming at V came to 3 bases and at J to 0 bases, leaving 7 bases not matched to a gene. The length of the CDR3 is 16 residues. Looked up from germline, CDR1 is DFQATT and CDR2 is SNEGSKA (reference sequence).

V usage is TRBV3-1 and J usage is TRBJ2-3; D not resolved. Germline CDR1 is LGHDT and CDR2 is YNNKEL (reference sequence). This CDR3 contains 14 residues. Deletions cut 0 bases from V and 9 bases from J, with 13 bases between. The CDR3 here is CASSQDPETSTQYF. The CDR3, as DNA: TGTGCCAGCAGCCAAGATCCCGAAACGTCCACGCAGTATTTT.

The rearrangement uses TRBV7-9 and TRBJ2-5; D assignment may be TRBD1 or TRBD2 (7 bases each). Trimming took 5 bases from V and 2 from J, leaving 12 bases between them. Germline V gene lookup returns CDR1 SEHNR and CDR2 FQNEAQ (reference sequence). The CDR3 is made up of 14 amino acids. The CDR3 DNA follows: TGTGCCAGCAGCCACAGGGGAGGGCAAGAGACCCAGTACTTC. Translation gives CASSHRGGQETQYF.

This clonotype was seen only a few times. The chain couples TRBV20-1 to TRBJ2-7, with a possible D match to TRBD2 (5 bases). The CDR3 length is 15 residues. Germline V gene data show CDR1 as DFQATT and CDR2 as SNEGSKA (reference sequence). With 0 bases removed from V and 3 bases from J, the gap between germline ends came to 15 bases. In nucleotides, the CDR3 is TGCAGTGCTAGAGATCTACGGGGATCTTTCTACGAGCAGTACTTC. It translates to CSARDLRGSFYEQYF.

This clonotype was recorded at least ten times. The gene calls are TRBV29-1 and TRBJ2-7; tentatively, D is TRBD2 (7 bases). With 5 bases removed from V and 0 bases from J, the gap between germline ends came to 11 bases. The germline gives CDR1 SQVTM, CDR2 ANQGSEA. This CDR3 is built from 13 residues. CDR3 sequence: CSVRGALSYEQYF. DNA for the CDR3: TGCAGCGTTCGGGGGGCCCTCTCCTACGAGCAGTACTTC.

The chain has TRBV4-1 and TRBJ2-2; 8 nucleotides agree with TRBD2. The V segment lost 3 bases and the J segment 5 bases; nucleotides outside the gene matches: 11. CDR1 is MGHRA and CDR2 is YSYEKL in the germline V gene. The CDR3 consists of 17 residues. The CDR3: CASSHPSGGRETGELFF. In DNA, the CDR3 is TGCGCCAGCAGCCACCCCAGCGGGGGAAGAGAAACCGGGGAGCTGTTTTTT.

This clonotype was detected a few times. This sequence joins TRBV20-1 and TRBJ2-3; 12 nucleotides match TRBD2. The germline V gene has CDR1 DFQATT and CDR2 SNEGSKA (reference sequence). This CDR3 region has 15 residues. V lost 4 bases, J lost 3 bases, and 5 bases stayed unmatched. The CDR3 protein is CSATLAGGPTDTQYF. Written as DNA, the CDR3 is TGCAGTGCTACCCTAGCGGGGGGGCCGACAGATACGCAGTATTTT.

This chain joins TRBV30 and TRBJ2-1; no reliable D call. Trimming took 3 bases from V and 14 from J, leaving 23 bases between them. CDR1 and CDR2 (germline): GTSNPN, SVGIG (reference sequence). This CDR3 has 14 amino acids. CDR3 coding DNA: TGTGCCTGGAGCCTTCTCGAGACCTCAAGGCATGAGTTCTTC. It translates to CAWSLLETSRHEFF.

V and J are TRBV19 and TRBJ2-3, with D possibly matching TRBD2 (5 bases). Trimming shortened V by 5 bases and J by 2 bases, and 26 bases separated the two germline ends. CDR1 LNHDA and CDR2 SQIVND come from the germline V gene (reference sequence). The length of the CDR3 is 19 residues. DNA for the CDR3: TGTGCCAGTAGTTCATCAAAATATCATCCCGGGAAGAACACAGATACGCAGTATTTT. It yields the protein CASSSSKYHPGKNTDTQYF.

This chain joins TRBV4-1 and TRBJ1-6; D gene ambiguous. The CDR3 loop spans 15 amino acids. Looked up from germline, CDR1 is MGHRA and CDR2 is YSYEKL. V lost 2 bases to trimming and J lost 6 bases, with 11 bases between them. CDR3 nucleotide sequence: TGCGCCAGCAGCCAATGGGCGGCAAGTAATTCACCCCTCCACTTT. This gives the protein CASSQWAASNSPLHF.

The chain carries TRBV6-1 and TRBJ2-3, with D unclear. CDR1 and CDR2 from the germline V gene are MNHNS and SASEGT. V dropped 1 base and J dropped 2 bases, with 10 bases sitting between them. The CDR3 contains 15 residues. The CDR3, as DNA: TGTGCCAGCAGTGAAGTGGCGGCGACCACAGATACGCAGTATTTT. This translates into CASSEVAATTDTQYF.

Of note for this clonotype: Just one base apart from a much larger clone, this may be a read error. The chain recombines TRBV4-1 with TRBJ2-1; D not certain. The germline V gene encodes CDR1 MGHRA and CDR2 YSYEKL. The CDR3 is 12 amino acids. Trimming stripped 0 bases from V and 7 bases from J, with 4 bases between. In DNA, the CDR3 is TGCGCCAGCAGCCAAGATGCGAATGAGCAGTTCTTC. Protein: CASSQDANEQFF.

This clonotype was counted between two and nine times. The chain employs TRBV28 and TRBJ1-6; the D is unclear. This CDR3 comprises 13 residues. The V and J ends lost 10 bases and 7 bases respectively, with 14 bases between them. Germline CDR1 and CDR2: MDHEN and SYDVKM. This CDR3 is CATSGPPNSPLHF. CDR3 nucleotides: TGTGCCACTTCAGGACCCCCCAATTCACCCCTCCACTTT.